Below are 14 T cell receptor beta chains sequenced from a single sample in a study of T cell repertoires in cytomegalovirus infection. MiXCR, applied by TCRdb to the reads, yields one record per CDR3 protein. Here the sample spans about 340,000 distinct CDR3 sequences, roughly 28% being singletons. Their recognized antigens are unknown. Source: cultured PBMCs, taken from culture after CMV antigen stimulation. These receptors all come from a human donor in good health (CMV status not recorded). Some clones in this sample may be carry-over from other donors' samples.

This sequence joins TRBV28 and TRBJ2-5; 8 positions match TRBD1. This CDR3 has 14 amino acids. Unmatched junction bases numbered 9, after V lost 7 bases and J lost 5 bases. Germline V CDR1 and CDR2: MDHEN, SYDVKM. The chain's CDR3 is CASNIQGVWETQYF. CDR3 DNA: TGTGCCAGCAATATACAGGGGGTATGGGAGACCCAGTACTTC.

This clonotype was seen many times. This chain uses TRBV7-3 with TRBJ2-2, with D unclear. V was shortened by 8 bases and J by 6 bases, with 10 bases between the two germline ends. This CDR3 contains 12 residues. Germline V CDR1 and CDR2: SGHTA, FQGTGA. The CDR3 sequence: CASAYGPGELFF. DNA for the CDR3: TGTGCCAGCGCATATGGCCCCGGGGAGCTGTTTTTT.

The CDR3 loop reads CASGLDTGTAPYEQYF. The CDR3 DNA reads TGTGCTAGTGGTTTGGACACCGGGACAGCTCCCTACGAGCAGTACTTC. The V gene is TRBV12-5, the J gene TRBJ2-7; the match to TRBD1 covers 7 bases. Germline trimming cut 1 base from V and 2 bases from J; bases unmatched to any gene: 8. The CDR3 covers 16 residues. Per germline, CDR1 LGHNT and CDR2 FRNRAP.

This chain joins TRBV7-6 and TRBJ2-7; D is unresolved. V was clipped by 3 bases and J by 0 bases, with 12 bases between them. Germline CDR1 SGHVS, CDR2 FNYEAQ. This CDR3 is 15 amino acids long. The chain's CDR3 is CASSFNPEDSYEQYF. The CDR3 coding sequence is TGTGCCAGCAGCTTTAATCCAGAAGACTCCTACGAGCAGTACTTC.

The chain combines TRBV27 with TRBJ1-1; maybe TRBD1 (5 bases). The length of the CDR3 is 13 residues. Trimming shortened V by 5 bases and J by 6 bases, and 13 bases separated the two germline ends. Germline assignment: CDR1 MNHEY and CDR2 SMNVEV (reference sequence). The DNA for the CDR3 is TGTGCCAGCAGTCCGTATGACAGTCCTGAAGCTTTCTTT. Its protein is CASSPYDSPEAFF.

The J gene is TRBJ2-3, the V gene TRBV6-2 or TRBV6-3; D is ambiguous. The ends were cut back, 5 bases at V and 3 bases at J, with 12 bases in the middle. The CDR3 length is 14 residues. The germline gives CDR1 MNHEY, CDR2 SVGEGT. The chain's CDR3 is CASSTPELTDTQYF. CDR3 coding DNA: TGTGCCAGCAGTACCCCGGAGTTGACAGATACGCAGTATTTT.

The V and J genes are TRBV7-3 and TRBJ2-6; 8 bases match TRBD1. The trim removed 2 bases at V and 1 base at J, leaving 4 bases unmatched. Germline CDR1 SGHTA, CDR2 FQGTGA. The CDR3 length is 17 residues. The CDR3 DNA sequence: TGTGCCAGCAGCTTAGGGACAGGAGGTTCTGGGGCCAACGTCCTGACTTTC. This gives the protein CASSLGTGGSGANVLTF.

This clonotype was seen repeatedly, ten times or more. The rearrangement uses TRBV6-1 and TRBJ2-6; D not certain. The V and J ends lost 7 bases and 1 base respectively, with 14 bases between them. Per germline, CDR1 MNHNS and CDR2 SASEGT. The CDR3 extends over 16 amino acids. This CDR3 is CASNPMTVSGANVLTF. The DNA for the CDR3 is TGTGCCAGCAACCCTATGACGGTGTCTGGGGCCAACGTCCTGACTTTC.

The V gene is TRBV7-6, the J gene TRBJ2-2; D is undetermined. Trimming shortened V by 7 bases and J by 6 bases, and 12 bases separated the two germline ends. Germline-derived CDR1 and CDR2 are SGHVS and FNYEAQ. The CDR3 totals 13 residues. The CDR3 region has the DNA TGTGCCAGCACCGGAGTCGTGGCCGGGGAGCTGTTTTTT. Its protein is CASTGVVAGELFF.

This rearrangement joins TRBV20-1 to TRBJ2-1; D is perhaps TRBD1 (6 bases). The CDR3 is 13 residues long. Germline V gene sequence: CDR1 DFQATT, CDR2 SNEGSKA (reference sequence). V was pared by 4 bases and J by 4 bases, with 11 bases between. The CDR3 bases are TGCAGTGCTATGGGGCAGGGGTACAATGAGCAGTTCTTC. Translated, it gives CSAMGQGYNEQFF.

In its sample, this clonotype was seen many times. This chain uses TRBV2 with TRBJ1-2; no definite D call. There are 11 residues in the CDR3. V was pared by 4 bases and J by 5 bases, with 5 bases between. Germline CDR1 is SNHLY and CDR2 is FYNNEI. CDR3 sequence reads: CASSVGYGYTF. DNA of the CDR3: TGTGCCAGCAGTGTGGGGTATGGCTACACCTTC.

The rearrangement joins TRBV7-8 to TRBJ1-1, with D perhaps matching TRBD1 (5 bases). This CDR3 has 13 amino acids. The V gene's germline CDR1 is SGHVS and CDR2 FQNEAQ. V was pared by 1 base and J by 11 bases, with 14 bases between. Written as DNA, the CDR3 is TGTGCCAGCAGCTTAGGCGACAGTCGCGGCGCTTTCTTT. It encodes CASSLGDSRGAFF.

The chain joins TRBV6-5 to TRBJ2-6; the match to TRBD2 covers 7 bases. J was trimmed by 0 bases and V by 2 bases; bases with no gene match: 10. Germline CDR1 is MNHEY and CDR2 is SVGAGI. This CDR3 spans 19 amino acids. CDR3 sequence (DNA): TGTGCCAGCAGTTACGGAACGGTGGGAGGGTTCTCTGGGGCCAACGTCCTGACTTTC. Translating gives CASSYGTVGGFSGANVLTF.

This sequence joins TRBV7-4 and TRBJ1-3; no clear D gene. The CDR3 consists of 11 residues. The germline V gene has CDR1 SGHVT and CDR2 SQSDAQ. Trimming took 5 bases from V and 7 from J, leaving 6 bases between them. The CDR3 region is CASSPENTIYF. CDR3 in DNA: TGTGCCAGCAGCCCAGAGAACACCATATATTTT.